This record covers a single T cell receptor (beta chain). This entry comes from a study of T cells expressing NK-cell markers. After re-calling the 5' RACE reads, TCRdb lists one entry per CDR3 protein, DNA absent. This sample contains roughly 170,000 distinct CDR3 sequences. The CDR3 spans 14 residues. CDR1 and CDR2 (germline): SGHRS, YFSETQ. This chain links TRBV5-1 with TRBJ1-1; TCRdb indicates TRBD1, and absent DNA this call remains unverified. The receptor's source is a woman between 18 and 75 years old in good health. The sample comprised blood T cells: a sorted CD56 or NKG2C T cell subset, CD4+ or CD8+ T cells, or bulk PBMC T cells (not recorded which). The CDR3 is CASSYRDRGREAFF.